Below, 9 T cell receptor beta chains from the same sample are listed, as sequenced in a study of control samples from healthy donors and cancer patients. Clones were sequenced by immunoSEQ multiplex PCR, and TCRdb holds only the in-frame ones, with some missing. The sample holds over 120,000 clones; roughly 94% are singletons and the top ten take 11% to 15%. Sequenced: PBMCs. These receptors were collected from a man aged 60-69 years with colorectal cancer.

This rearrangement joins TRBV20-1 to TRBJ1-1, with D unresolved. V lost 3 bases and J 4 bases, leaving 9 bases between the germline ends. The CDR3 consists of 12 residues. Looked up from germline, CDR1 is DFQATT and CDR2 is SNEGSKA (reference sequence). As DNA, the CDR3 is TGCAGTGCTAGTAGGGCCGTCACTGAAGCTTTCTTT. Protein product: CSASRAVTEAFF.

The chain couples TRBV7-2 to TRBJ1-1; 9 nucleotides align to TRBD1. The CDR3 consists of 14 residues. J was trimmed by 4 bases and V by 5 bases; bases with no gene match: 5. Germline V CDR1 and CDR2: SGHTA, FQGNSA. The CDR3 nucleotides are TGTGCCAGCAGCGTACAGGGGGCGAGCACTGAAGCTTTCTTT. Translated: CASSVQGASTEAFF. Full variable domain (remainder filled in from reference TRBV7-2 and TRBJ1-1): GAGVSQSPSNKVTEKGKDVELRCDPISGHTALYWYRQSLGQGLEFLIYFQGNSAPDKSGLPSDRFSAERTGGSVSTLTIQRTQQEDSAVYLCASSVQGASTEAFFGQGTRLTVV.

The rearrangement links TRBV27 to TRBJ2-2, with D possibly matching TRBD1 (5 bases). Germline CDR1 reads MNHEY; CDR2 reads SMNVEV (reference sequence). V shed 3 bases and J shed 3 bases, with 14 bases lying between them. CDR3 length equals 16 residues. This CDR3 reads CASSFQRGLDTGELFF. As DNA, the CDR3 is TGTGCCAGCAGTTTCCAAAGGGGTCTGGACACCGGGGAGCTGTTTTTT.

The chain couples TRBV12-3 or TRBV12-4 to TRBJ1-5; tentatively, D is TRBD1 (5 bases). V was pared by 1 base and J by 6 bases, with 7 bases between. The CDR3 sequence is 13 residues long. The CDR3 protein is CASSLGGIQPQHF. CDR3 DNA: TGTGCCAGCAGTTTAGGGGGGATTCAGCCCCAGCATTTT.

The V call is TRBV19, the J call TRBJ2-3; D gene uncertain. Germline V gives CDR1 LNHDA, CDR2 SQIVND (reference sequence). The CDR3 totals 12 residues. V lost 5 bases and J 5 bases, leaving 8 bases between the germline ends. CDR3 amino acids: CASSLIGDTQYF. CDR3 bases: TGTGCCAGTAGTCTAATAGGAGATACGCAGTATTTT.

As DNA, the CDR3 is TGTGCCAGCAGTGCCCGGGCAGAGGCCGGGGAGCTGTTTTTT. It yields the protein CASSARAEAGELFF. V gene TRBV25-1 combines with J gene TRBJ2-2, with D hard to call. Germline values: CDR1 MGHDK, CDR2 SYGVNS. CDR3 length: 14 amino acids. V lost 4 bases to trimming and J lost 6 bases, with 12 bases between them. Full variable domain (rest looked up from reference TRBV25-1 and TRBJ2-2): EADIYQTPRYLVIGTGKKITLECSQTMGHDKMYWYQQDPGMELHLIHYSYGVNSTEKGDLSSESTVSRIRTEHFPLTLESARPSHTSQYLCASSARAEAGELFFGEGSRLTVL.

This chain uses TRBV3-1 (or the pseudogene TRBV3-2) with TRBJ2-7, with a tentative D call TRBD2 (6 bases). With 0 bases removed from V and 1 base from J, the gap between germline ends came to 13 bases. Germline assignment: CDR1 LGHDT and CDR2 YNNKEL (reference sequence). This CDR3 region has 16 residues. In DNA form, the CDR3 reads TGTGCCAGCAGCCAAGACTCCACTAGCAGGTCCTACGAGCAGTACTTC. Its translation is CASSQDSTSRSYEQYF.

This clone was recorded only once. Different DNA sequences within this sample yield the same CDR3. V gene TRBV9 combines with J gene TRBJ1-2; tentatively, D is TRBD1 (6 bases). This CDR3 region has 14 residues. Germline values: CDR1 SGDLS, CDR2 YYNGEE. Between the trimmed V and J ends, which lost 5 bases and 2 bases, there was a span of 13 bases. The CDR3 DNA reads TGTGCCAGCAGTGTCCCGGACAGAAACTATGGCTACACCTTC. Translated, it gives CASSVPDRNYGYTF.

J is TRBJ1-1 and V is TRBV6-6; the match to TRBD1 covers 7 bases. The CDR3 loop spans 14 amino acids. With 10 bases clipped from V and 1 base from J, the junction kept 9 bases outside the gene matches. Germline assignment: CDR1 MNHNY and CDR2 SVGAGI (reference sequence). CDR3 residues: CAIKMGQQNTEAFF. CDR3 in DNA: TGTGCCATTAAGATGGGACAGCAGAACACTGAAGCTTTCTTT.